This entry lists 6 T cell receptor beta chains sequenced from one sample in a study of T cell responses to AZD1222 COVID-19 vaccine. Sequencing used immunoSEQ multiplex PCR; TCRdb keeps in-frame clones, though not all of them. Altogether 90,000 to 150,000 clones are present, approximately 90% being singletons, with the ten largest covering 4% to 5%. The specimen comprised peripheral blood, sampled 28 days after the second dose of the MenACWY control vaccine. The receptors derive from an adult who received the MenACWY meningococcal vaccine as a control.

The chain couples TRBV30 to TRBJ2-1; D not certain. V was cut by 2 bases and J by 4 bases, with 12 bases left in between. CDR1 is GTSNPN and CDR2 is SVGIG in the germline V gene (reference sequence). The length of the CDR3 is 14 residues. This CDR3 is CAWSLSMGYNEQFF. The CDR3 nucleotides are TGTGCCTGGAGTCTATCAATGGGGTACAATGAGCAGTTCTTC.

The chain employs TRBV30 and TRBJ2-7; the match to TRBD2 covers 8 bases. This CDR3 comprises 13 residues. V lost 6 bases to trimming and J lost 9 bases; unmatched junction nucleotides: 13. Germline V gene data show CDR1 as GTSNPN and CDR2 as SVGIG (reference sequence). The CDR3, as DNA: TGTGCCTGCCTCCTCAAAAGCGGGGGTCTGCAGTACTTC. This sequence encodes CACLLKSGGLQYF.

CDR3 protein: CASSSPPTGASTDTQYF. The CDR3 nucleotides are TGTGCCAGCAGCTCGCCTCCGACAGGCGCTAGCACAGATACGCAGTATTTT. The rearrangement links TRBV7-9 to TRBJ2-3, with D perhaps matching TRBD1 (6 bases). The V gene lost 4 bases and the J gene lost 0 bases, with 17 bases spanning the gap. Germline V gives CDR1 SEHNR, CDR2 FQNEAQ (reference sequence). CDR3 length equals 17 residues.

The CDR3: CSVLKYTEAFF. CDR3 in DNA: TGCAGCGTTCTCAAATACACTGAAGCTTTCTTT. V and J are TRBV29-1 and TRBJ1-1, with D unresolved. V lost 5 bases and J lost 3, with 7 bases in between. The CDR3 sequence is 11 residues long. CDR1 and CDR2 from the germline V gene are SQVTM and ANQGSEA.

The chain employs TRBV2 and TRBJ1-6; D unclear. Germline V CDR1 and CDR2: SNHLY, FYNNEI. Trimming removed 4 bases from V and 10 bases from J, with 14 bases in between. This CDR3 contains 14 residues. The DNA for the CDR3 is TGTGCCAGCAGTGTGACGGGAGATAGATCACCCCTCCACTTT. It is translated as CASSVTGDRSPLHF.

V gene TRBV6-6 combines with J gene TRBJ2-2; no clear D. V shed 2 bases and J shed 0 bases, with 4 bases lying between them. Germline CDR1 reads MNHNY; CDR2 reads SVGAGI (reference sequence). CDR3 length equals 14 residues. This CDR3 is CASSYRTNTGELFF. DNA of the CDR3: TGTGCCAGCAGTTACCGGACGAACACCGGGGAGCTGTTTTTT.